Listed below are T cell receptor beta chains from one sample, sequenced in a study of T cell responses to AZD1222 COVID-19 vaccine. TCRdb's table, derived via immunoSEQ multiplex PCR, lists solely in-frame clones and lacks some. The sample has 60,000 to 75,000 clones; around 84% are singletons. The sample was peripheral blood, taken on day 0 of AZD1222 vaccination. The source of these receptors is an adult in good health. The CDR3 runs from the conserved cysteine through the conserved F or W. D genes are given only for firm matches. Size is omitted from some rows. Given values are once, few, many or a class for expanded clones.

D: -
V: TRBV12-5
J: TRBJ2-3
size: -
DNA: TGTGCTAGTGGTTTGTTGGGGGACGACACAGATACGCAGTATTTT
CDR3: CASGLLGDDTDTQYF

D: TRBD2
V: TRBV7-9
J: TRBJ2-7
size: -
DNA: TGTGCCAGCAGTAGTAGCGGGAGGGCCCGCCTTCTCTACGAGCAGTACTTC
CDR3: CASSSSGRARLLYEQYF

D: TRBD1
V: TRBV9
J: TRBJ2-3
size: -
DNA: TGTGCCAGCAGCGCGTACAGGGGCCACTCAGATACGCAGTATTTT
CDR3: CASSAYRGHSDTQYF

D: -
V: TRBV9
J: TRBJ1-1
size: -
DNA: TGTGCCAGCAGCGTAGGATCAGAGGGCAGGGGCACTGAAGCTTTCTTT
CDR3: CASSVGSEGRGTEAFF

D: -
V: TRBV6-1
J: TRBJ1-5
size: -
DNA: TGTGCCAGCAGTGAGGGTCGTCCATATAGCAATCAGCCCCAGCATTTT
CDR3: CASSEGRPYSNQPQHF

D: -
V: TRBV18
J: TRBJ1-2
size: -
DNA: TGTGCCAGCTCACCAGATTCGGGGGCCTCGGGAGGCTACACCTTC
CDR3: CASSPDSGASGGYTF

D: -
V: TRBV2
J: TRBJ1-1
size: -
DNA: TGTGCCAGCAGGAAGCAGGGGAACACTGAAGCTTTCTTT
CDR3: CASRKQGNTEAFF

D: -
V: TRBV18
J: TRBJ1-2
size: few
DNA: TGTGCCAGCTCACCACCTGCCAGGTCGGACTATGGCTACACCTTC
CDR3: CASSPPARSDYGYTF

D: -
V: TRBV5-6
J: TRBJ1-2
size: -
DNA: TGTGCCAGCACCTCCTCGGGGGGCTACACCTTC
CDR3: CASTSSGGYTF

D: TRBD2
V: TRBV28
J: TRBJ2-1
size: -
DNA: TGTGCCAGCAGTTTGAGGACTAGCTCCTACAATGAGCAGTTCTTC
CDR3: CASSLRTSSYNEQFF

D: -
V: TRBV7-2
J: TRBJ2-3
size: -
DNA: TGTGCCAGCAGCTTAGATCAGGGCACAGATACGCAGTATTTT
CDR3: CASSLDQGTDTQYF

D: -
V: TRBV15
J: TRBJ1-4
size: -
DNA: TGTGCCACCAGCAGACGCCAGGGGAAACTGTTTTTT
CDR3: CATSRRQGKLFF

D: TRBD1
V: TRBV4-2
J: TRBJ2-1
size: -
DNA: TGTGCCAGCAGCCCTGCCGGGACAGGTATCGAGAATGAGCAGTTCTTC
CDR3: CASSPAGTGIENEQFF

D: -
V: TRBV12-3/TRBV12-4
J: TRBJ1-2
size: -
DNA: TGTGCCAGCAGGAACCTCAACTATGGCTACACCTTC
CDR3: CASRNLNYGYTF

D: -
V: TRBV28
J: TRBJ1-4
size: -
DNA: TGTGCCAGCAAGGTAGACTCGAGGGAAAAACTGTTTTTT
CDR3: CASKVDSREKLFF

D: TRBD1
V: TRBV7-9
J: TRBJ1-4
size: -
DNA: TGTGCCAGCAGCACCAGGACAGGGGGAACTAATGAAAAACTGTTTTTT
CDR3: CASSTRTGGTNEKLFF

D: TRBD1
V: TRBV5-5
J: TRBJ2-7
size: -
DNA: TGTGCCAGCAGATTAGGGGGCCCCCCATGGGGGTACGAGCAGTACTTC
CDR3: CASRLGGPPWGYEQYF

D: -
V: TRBV7-9
J: TRBJ1-2
size: -
DNA: TGTGCCAGCAGCCCCGCAAGGGGGGCGACTGGCTACACCTTC
CDR3: CASSPARGATGYTF

D: TRBD2
V: TRBV7-3
J: TRBJ2-3
size: -
DNA: TGTGCCAGCAGCTTAAATCCTAGCGGGGCAGGGGCAGATACGCAGTATTTT
CDR3: CASSLNPSGAGADTQYF

D: -
V: TRBV20-1
J: TRBJ1-1
size: -
DNA: TGCAGTGCTAGTCAGCCGGGAGGGTACACTGAAGCTTTCTTT
CDR3: CSASQPGGYTEAFF

D: -
V: TRBV3-1/TRBV3-2
J: TRBJ1-4
size: -
DNA: TGTGCCAGCAGCCTACAGGGTGGGGACGAAAAACTGTTTTTT
CDR3: CASSLQGGDEKLFF

D: -
V: TRBV12-3/TRBV12-4
J: TRBJ2-5
size: -
DNA: TGTGCCAGCAGTTTAGGATTTCAAGAGACCCAGTACTTC
CDR3: CASSLGFQETQYF

D: TRBD2
V: TRBV7-8
J: TRBJ2-2
size: -
DNA: TGTGCCAGCAGCTTATTATCGACTAGCGGGAGGGCCGGGGAGCTGTTTTTT
CDR3: CASSLLSTSGRAGELFF

D: TRBD2
V: TRBV28
J: TRBJ2-2
size: -
DNA: TGTGCCAGCAGTTTTCCGGGACTAGCGGGAGTGTTAACCGGGGAGCTGTTTTTT
CDR3: CASSFPGLAGVLTGELFF

D: TRBD1
V: TRBV24-1
J: TRBJ1-4
size: -
DNA: TGTGCCACCAGTGACGACAGGGAAGGGGAAAAACTGTTTTTT
CDR3: CATSDDREGEKLFF

D: -
V: TRBV5-1
J: TRBJ1-4
size: -
DNA: TGCGCCAGCAGCTTGGGAGGTTATGAAAAACTGTTTTTT
CDR3: CASSLGGYEKLFF

D: -
V: TRBV28
J: TRBJ1-1
size: -
DNA: TGTGCCAGCAGTTTAGAAGGACAACCTGAAGCTTTCTTT
CDR3: CASSLEGQPEAFF

D: TRBD2
V: TRBV28
J: TRBJ2-5
size: -
DNA: TGTGCCAGCAGTTTTCTGCGGGAGCCTGAGACCCAGTACTTC
CDR3: CASSFLREPETQYF

D: -
V: TRBV6-5
J: TRBJ1-2
size: -
DNA: TGTGCCAGCAGGCTGGGATTGGAGTATGGCTACACCTTC
CDR3: CASRLGLEYGYTF

D: -
V: TRBV4-3
J: TRBJ2-5
size: -
DNA: TGCGCCAGCAGCCAAGTATTCTTTGGTCAAGAGACCCAGTACTTC
CDR3: CASSQVFFGQETQYF

D: -
V: TRBV12-3/TRBV12-4
J: TRBJ1-1
size: once
DNA: TGTGCCAGCAGTTTGCCCGACACTGAAGCTTTCTTT
CDR3: CASSLPDTEAFF

D: TRBD1
V: TRBV5-1
J: TRBJ1-1
size: -
DNA: TGCGCCAGCTCTACGATGGGACAGGCTTCGAACACTGAAGCTTTCTTT
CDR3: CASSTMGQASNTEAFF